The present entry profiles one T cell receptor (beta chain) with its context. The data were taken from a study of blood T cell repertoires in COVID-19. Germline V gives CDR1 MNHEY, CDR2 SMNVEV (reference sequence). The CDR3 covers 15 residues. Unmatched junction bases numbered 10, after V lost 6 bases and J lost 4 bases. The table came from immunoSEQ multiplex PCR; TCRdb's copy has only in-frame clones and leaves some out. The top ten hold roughly 4% of the sample, which has roughly 99,000 clones, around 83% seen once. The TCR originated in a man between 65 and 80 years old with acute or convalescent COVID-19. Sequenced input: peripheral blood. The genes are TRBV27 and TRBJ2-3; 7 bases map to TRBD1. The DNA of the CDR3 is TGTGCCAGCAGGCCAGCGACAGGGACCGCAGATACGCAGTATTTT. This encodes CASRPATGTADTQYF.